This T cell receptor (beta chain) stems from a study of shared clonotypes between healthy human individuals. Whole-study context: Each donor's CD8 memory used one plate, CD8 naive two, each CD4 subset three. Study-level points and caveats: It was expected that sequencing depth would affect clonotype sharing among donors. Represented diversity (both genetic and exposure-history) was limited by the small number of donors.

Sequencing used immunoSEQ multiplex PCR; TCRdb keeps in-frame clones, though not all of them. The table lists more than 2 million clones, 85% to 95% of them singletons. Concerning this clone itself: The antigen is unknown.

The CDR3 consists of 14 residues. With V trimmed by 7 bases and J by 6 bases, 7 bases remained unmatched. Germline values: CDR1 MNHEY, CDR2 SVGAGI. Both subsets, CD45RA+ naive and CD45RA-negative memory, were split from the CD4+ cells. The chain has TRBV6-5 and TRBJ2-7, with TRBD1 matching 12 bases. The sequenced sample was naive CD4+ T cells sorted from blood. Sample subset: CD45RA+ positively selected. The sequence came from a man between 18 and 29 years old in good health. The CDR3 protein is CASNPPGQGAEQYF. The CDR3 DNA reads TGTGCCAGCAACCCTCCGGGACAGGGGGCCGAGCAGTACTTC.